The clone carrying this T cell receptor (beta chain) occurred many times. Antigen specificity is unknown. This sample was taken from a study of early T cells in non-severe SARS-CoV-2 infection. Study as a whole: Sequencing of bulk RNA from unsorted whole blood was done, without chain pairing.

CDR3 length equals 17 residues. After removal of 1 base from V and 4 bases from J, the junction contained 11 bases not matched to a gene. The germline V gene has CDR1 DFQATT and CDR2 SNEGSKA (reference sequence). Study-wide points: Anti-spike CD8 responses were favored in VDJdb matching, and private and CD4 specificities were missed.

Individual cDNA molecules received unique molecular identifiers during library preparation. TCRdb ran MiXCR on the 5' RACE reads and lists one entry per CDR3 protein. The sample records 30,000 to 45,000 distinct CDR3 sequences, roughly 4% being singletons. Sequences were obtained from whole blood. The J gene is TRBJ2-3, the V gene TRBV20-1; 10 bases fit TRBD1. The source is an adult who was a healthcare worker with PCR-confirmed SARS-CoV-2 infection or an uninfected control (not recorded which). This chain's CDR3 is CSARGWVDRGWPDTQYF. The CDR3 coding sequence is TGCAGTGCTAGAGGGTGGGTGGACAGGGGGTGGCCAGATACGCAGTATTTT.